A single sample gave rise to the 25 T cell receptor beta chains below, sequenced in a study of identical twins (dated by TCRdb to the mid-2010s). Library method: 5' RACE. Instrument on record: Illumina HiSeq 2000. TCRdb redid the processing of the public reads, applying fastp at Q25 and MiXCR, and retained in-frame beta chains. Each record represents a unique CDR3 protein, reported with the most common genes and DNA among its rows. This sample comprises about 700,000 distinct CDR3 sequences, 8.6% of them detected only once. The ten largest clones take up approximately 0.96% of the sample. This sample also appeared in a second study, on yellow fever vaccine responses in identical twins.

Sequenced: PBMCs. The receptors derive from a woman in her late teens or twenties in good health.

This clonotype was found a few times. V gene TRBV7-8 combines with J gene TRBJ2-1, with TRBD2 matching over 8 bases. V trimming: 5 bases; J trimming: 4 bases; junction bases outside the gene matches: 10. The V gene's germline CDR1 is SGHVS and CDR2 FQNEAQ. The CDR3 has 16 residues. CDR3 in DNA: TGTGCCAGCAGCATTGGGGCTAGCGGGCTATACAATGAGCAGTTCTTC. This gives the protein CASSIGASGLYNEQFF.

This clonotype was picked up many times. The chain uses TRBV7-2 and TRBJ2-5; no firm D call. The CDR3 is made up of 16 amino acids. Germline assignment: CDR1 SGHTA and CDR2 FQGNSA. V lost 5 bases and J 1 base, leaving 17 bases between the germline ends. The CDR3 DNA sequence: TGTGCCAGCAGCCCCCCGCAACCTGGGGTCCAAGAGACCCAGTACTTC. This codes for CASSPPQPGVQETQYF.

This clonotype was picked up many times. CDR3 DNA: TGTGCCAGCAGCCCGAAGACACCGTACGAGCAGTACTTC. It encodes CASSPKTPYEQYF. The chain uses TRBV7-2 and TRBJ2-7; D not resolved. CDR3 length: 13 amino acids. Trimming took off 5 bases at V and 4 bases at J, with 12 bases between the two ends. The germline V gene has CDR1 SGHTA and CDR2 FQGNSA.

V gene TRBV12-3 or TRBV12-4 combines with J gene TRBJ2-1; tentative D call: TRBD1 (5 bases). V was shortened by 6 bases and J by 7 bases, with 19 bases between the two germline ends. This CDR3 has 15 amino acids. The CDR3 region is CASSSLGPRANEQFF. The CDR3 DNA is TGTGCCAGCAGCTCCTTGGGGCCCAGGGCTAATGAGCAGTTCTTC.

This clonotype was seen at least ten times. The chain is built from TRBV5-1 and TRBJ1-1; D remains ambiguous. Germline CDR1 reads SGHRS; CDR2 reads YFSETQ. This CDR3 spans 16 amino acids. The V and J ends lost 1 base and 8 bases respectively, with 21 bases between them. In DNA, the CDR3 is TGCGCCAGCAGCTTGTGGATGAAGAATCATCAACCCGAAGCTTTCTTT. It is translated as CASSLWMKNHQPEAFF.

This clonotype has at least ten counts. The V gene is TRBV5-1, the J gene TRBJ2-1; 7 bases align to TRBD1. V was pared by 1 base and J by 4 bases, with 2 bases of the junction left unmatched. The CDR3 runs to 14 residues. Germline CDR1 and CDR2: SGHRS and YFSETQ. CDR3 region: CASSLRTGYNEQFF. The CDR3 region has the DNA TGCGCCAGCAGCTTGAGGACAGGTTACAATGAGCAGTTCTTC.

This clonotype was seen a handful of times. The chain uses TRBV5-1 and TRBJ1-5; no clear D. Germline loops: CDR1 SGHRS, CDR2 YFSETQ. V lost 0 bases and J lost 5, with 6 bases in between. The CDR3 has 13 amino acids. CDR3: CASSLGWDQPQHF. The CDR3 bases are TGCGCCAGCAGCTTGGGTTGGGATCAGCCCCAGCATTTT.

As to this clonotype: Since a much larger clone is just one base distant, this may be a read error. Since the CDR3 does not end with the conserved phenylalanine or tryptophan, this likely comes from a read error. The rearrangement uses TRBV11-2 and TRBJ2-7; TRBD1 aligns across 12 bases. J lost 2 bases, V lost 5 bases, and 7 bases had no gene match. The germline gives CDR1 SGHAT, CDR2 FQNNGV. This CDR3 spans 16 amino acids. CDR3 in amino acids: CASSPLGQGAPYEQYL. In nucleotides, the CDR3 is TGTGCCAGCAGCCCACTGGGACAGGGGGCCCCCTACGAGCAGTACCTC.

This chain links TRBV19 with TRBJ2-1; TRBD2 aligns across 7 bases. The CDR3 has 14 amino acids. Germline-derived CDR1 and CDR2 are LNHDA and SQIVND (reference sequence). The trim removed 8 bases at V and 9 bases at J, leaving 13 bases unmatched. In nucleotides, the CDR3 is TGTGCCAGTTCGATGCGGCGGGAGATGGGTGAGCAGTTCTTC. Its translation: CASSMRREMGEQFF.

Ten or more counts support this clonotype. This chain uses TRBV28 with TRBJ2-1; possibly TRBD2 for D (6 bases). CDR3 length equals 15 residues. V dropped 1 base and J dropped 7 bases, with 14 bases sitting between them. CDR1 and CDR2 from the germline V gene are MDHEN and SYDVKM. CDR3 DNA: TGTGCCAGCAGTTTATTTGGGGGGATTTCGAATGAGCAGTTCTTC. This translates into CASSLFGGISNEQFF.

This clonotype was counted a single time. The V call is TRBV4-3, the J call TRBJ2-1; no clear D gene. From germline, CDR1 is LGHNA and CDR2 YSLEER. There are 15 residues in the CDR3. V lost 0 bases and J 1 base, leaving 7 bases between the germline ends. CDR3 amino acids: CASSQEGQSYNEQFF. In DNA, the CDR3 is TGCGCCAGCAGCCAAGAGGGTCAGTCCTACAATGAGCAGTTCTTC.

This chain joins TRBV7-2 and TRBJ1-2; TRBD1 is a possible D gene (6 bases). The V gene lost 5 bases and the J gene lost 0 bases, with 10 bases spanning the gap. Germline-derived CDR1 and CDR2 are SGHTA and FQGNSA. The CDR3 is made up of 14 amino acids. The CDR3 DNA is TGTGCCAGCAGCGGGGACATCTCTAACTATGGCTACACCTTC. This translates into CASSGDISNYGYTF. Based on the CDR3 plus reference TRBV7-2 and TRBJ1-2, the full variable domain is GAGVSQSPSNKVTEKGKDVELRCDPISGHTALYWYRQSLGQGLEFLIYFQGNSAPDKSGLPSDRFSAERTGGSVSTLTIQRTQQEDSAVYLCASSGDISNYGYTFGSGTRLTVV.

CDR3 in DNA: TGCAGCGTCTACGGGCGCCCCCCCTACAATGAGCAGTTCTTC. Its protein product is CSVYGRPPYNEQFF. The rearrangement links TRBV29-1 to TRBJ2-1; D is unclear. V shed 6 bases and J shed 2 bases, with 14 bases lying between them. CDR1 is SQVTM, CDR2 ANQGSEA, per germline. The CDR3 covers 14 residues.

This clonotype has ten or more counts. The chain employs TRBV4-3 and TRBJ1-6; D remains unclear. The V and J ends lost 0 bases and 0 bases respectively, with 9 bases between them. Germline loops: CDR1 LGHNA, CDR2 YSLEER. This CDR3 comprises 17 residues. CDR3 residues: CASSQETGSSYNSPLHF. The CDR3 nucleotides read TGCGCCAGCAGCCAAGAGACGGGGAGCTCCTATAATTCACCCCTCCACTTT.

This clonotype was picked up many times. The V gene is TRBV5-1, the J gene TRBJ2-1; D gene unclear. Trimming stripped 4 bases from V and 0 bases from J, with 8 bases between. Germline V gene sequence: CDR1 SGHRS, CDR2 YFSETQ. This CDR3 contains 14 residues. The CDR3 coding sequence is TGCGCCAGCAGCCCCTATTCCTCCTACAATGAGCAGTTCTTC. It is translated as CASSPYSSYNEQFF.

This clonotype was observed many times. This chain joins TRBV12-3 or TRBV12-4 and TRBJ2-3; the match to TRBD1 covers 8 bases. The V and J ends lost 7 bases and 6 bases, in that order; junction bases with no gene match: 6. The CDR3 totals 13 residues. DNA for the CDR3: TGTGCCAGCAAAAACAGGGGGTTTGATACGCAGTATTTT. Its translation: CASKNRGFDTQYF.

This clonotype was recorded at least ten times. This rearrangement joins TRBV10-3 to TRBJ2-7, with 7 bases aligning to TRBD1. V lost 3 bases, J lost 2 bases, and 7 bases stayed unmatched. The CDR3 is made up of 15 amino acids. Germline V gives CDR1 ENHRY, CDR2 SYGVKD. CDR3 sequence (DNA): TGTGCCATCAGTGATGGCAGGGGGAAAGCCTACGAGCAGTACTTC. Residues: CAISDGRGKAYEQYF.

Many counts were recorded for this clonotype. The CDR3: CASSQDAPWGTGELFF. The CDR3 region has the DNA TGTGCCAGCAGCCAAGACGCCCCCTGGGGCACCGGGGAGCTGTTTTTT. The chain uses TRBV14 and TRBJ2-2; D gene uncertain. Germline V CDR1 and CDR2: SGHDN, FVKESK. The V and J ends lost 0 bases and 4 bases respectively, with 12 bases between them. The length of the CDR3 is 16 residues. The full variable domain, with the rest looked up from reference TRBV14 and TRBJ2-2, is EAGVTQFPSHSVIEKGQTVTLRCDPISGHDNLYWYRRVMGKEIKFLLHFVKESKQDESGMPNNRFLAERTGGTYSTLKVQPAELEDSGVYFCASSQDAPWGTGELFFGEGSRLTVL.

The rearrangement uses TRBV19 and TRBJ2-3; perhaps TRBD2 as D (7 bases). The CDR3 has 12 residues. Germline CDR1 is LNHDA and CDR2 is SQIVND (reference sequence). V was pared by 11 bases and J by 2 bases, with 11 bases between. The CDR3 loop reads CAAGAHTDTQYF. The DNA for the CDR3 is TGTGCCGCGGGGGCTCACACAGATACGCAGTATTTT.

The chain employs TRBV28 and TRBJ2-1, with TRBD2 as a possible D gene (6 bases). The CDR3 totals 14 residues. The V end was cut by 8 bases, the J end by 5 bases, with 16 bases between. Looked up from germline, CDR1 is MDHEN and CDR2 is SYDVKM. The CDR3 here is CASRDSGNNNEQFF. Written as DNA, the CDR3 is TGTGCCAGCCGGGACTCAGGGAATAACAATGAGCAGTTCTTC.

This clonotype was observed a handful of times. J is TRBJ2-5 and V is TRBV12-3 or TRBV12-4; TRBD2 agrees at 9 bases. The CDR3 is 16 residues long. V was clipped by 6 bases and J by 7 bases; unmatched bases: 15. Here the CDR3 reads CASRNSGGKVWGTQYF. CDR3 bases: TGTGCCAGCAGGAATAGCGGGGGAAAAGTGTGGGGGACCCAGTACTTC.

The chain carries TRBV5-1 and TRBJ2-4, with 7 bases fitting TRBD1. J gave up 0 bases and V 2 bases, and 5 bases lay outside the gene matches. The CDR3 has 16 amino acids. Germline CDR1 and CDR2: SGHRS and YFSETQ. The CDR3 coding sequence is TGCGCCAGCAGCTTAGTTACAGGGGCAGCCAAAAACATTCAGTACTTC. Amino acid sequence: CASSLVTGAAKNIQYF.

The sample holds many counts of this clonotype. The chain has TRBV14 and TRBJ2-1; 10 bases line up with TRBD2. The CDR3 extends over 14 amino acids. Losses at the gene ends were 6 bases for V and 8 bases for J; bases not matched to a gene: 7. CDR1 SGHDN and CDR2 FVKESK come from the germline V gene. The CDR3 coding sequence is TGTGCCAGCAGTTCTAGCGGGAGCTTCGATGAGCAGTTCTTC. This encodes CASSSSGSFDEQFF.

This clonotype was picked up a small number of times. The rearrangement links TRBV30 to TRBJ2-3; perhaps TRBD2 as D (6 bases). This CDR3 region has 16 residues. CDR1 and CDR2 from the germline V gene are GTSNPN and SVGIG (reference sequence). The V gene lost 4 bases and the J gene lost 0 bases, with 17 bases spanning the gap. This CDR3 is CAWMAGPFISTDTQYF. CDR3 DNA: TGTGCCTGGATGGCGGGACCGTTTATCAGCACAGATACGCAGTATTTT.

This clonotype has only a few counts. CDR3 bases: TGTGCCACCAGCCCCGGGAGACTCGGCGGGACCCAGTACTTC. Translation: CATSPGRLGGTQYF. The V and J genes are TRBV15 and TRBJ2-5, with TRBD2 as a possible D gene (6 bases). The germline V gene has CDR1 LNHNV and CDR2 YYDKDF (reference sequence). This CDR3 spans 14 amino acids. Between the trimmed V and J ends, which lost 5 bases and 7 bases, there was a span of 17 bases.